What follows are 3 T cell receptor beta chains derived from one specimen sequenced in a study of T cell responses to AZD1222 COVID-19 vaccine (dated by TCRdb to the early 2020s). The receptor library was made with the immunoSEQ multiplex PCR assay. Sourced from immuneACCESS, this table was stored by TCRdb with only in-frame sequences that have V and J called. A share of the clones is absent; for the studies checked, an unresolved V gene accounts for under half, and the remainder has no known explanation. In this sample the table shows about 100,000 clones, roughly 86% of which occur a single time. The ten largest make up 4% to 5% of the sample. The meaning of the sample's time point label: baseline before first vaccination. This specimen's treatment or condition label, interpreted: meningococcal conjugate vaccine given as trial control. The input for sequencing was peripheral blood, taken on day 0 of MenACWY control vaccination. These receptor sequences come from an adult in good health.

The V and J genes are TRBV10-3 and TRBJ1-1; 9 bases map to TRBD1. The CDR3 sequence is 12 residues long. Germline V lookup: CDR1 ENHRY, CDR2 SYGVKD. V lost 10 bases to trimming and J lost 11 bases; unmatched junction nucleotides: 11. The CDR3 nucleotides read TGTGCCAGCCTTGGACAGGGGCCGGGGGCTTTCTTT. This gives the protein CASLGQGPGAFF.

This rearrangement joins TRBV5-1 to TRBJ1-3; no definite D call. Per the germline V gene, CDR1 is SGHRS and CDR2 is YFSETQ. The CDR3 is 16 amino acids. Trimming removed 3 bases at V and 0 bases at J, with 13 bases between. The CDR3, as DNA: TGCGCCAGCAGCTGGACCCCCGGCAGCTCTGGAAACACCATATATTTT. Its protein is CASSWTPGSSGNTIYF.

V and J are TRBV7-8 and TRBJ2-1; the match to TRBD2 covers 9 bases. This CDR3 spans 18 amino acids. Germline loops: CDR1 SGHVS, CDR2 FQNEAQ. V lost 2 bases to trimming and J lost 5 bases; unmatched junction nucleotides: 13. CDR3 DNA sequence: TGTGCCAGCAGCTTAAAGGCGGGGGGGCAGATTGAGAACAATGAGCAGTTCTTC. Translating gives CASSLKAGGQIENNEQFF.